The clone carrying this TCR beta chain turned up a few times. Source study methods: Amplification of reference gene primers provided the estimated nucleated cell counts. Libraries were prepared by immunoSEQ multiplex PCR; TCRdb keeps only in-frame clonotypes and omits some of them. The V and J calls and the clone size are those of that table, but D and trimming were determined from the DNA. The data contain approximately 76,000 clones, 65% to 90% of them singletons. The entry originates in a study of blood T cell repertoires in COVID-19. Study-wide context: The United States, Italy and Spain were the sources of the acute and convalescent COVID-19 samples.

V lost 9 bases, J lost 8 bases, and 22 bases stayed unmatched. CDR1 is KGHSH and CDR2 is LQKENI in the germline V gene. There are 18 residues in the CDR3. The source is a woman in her sixties or seventies with acute or convalescent COVID-19. The chain carries TRBV18 and TRBJ1-4, with 9 nucleotides matching TRBD1. Sequenced input: peripheral blood. For the CDR3, the DNA is TGTGCCAGGTCCTGTCCCGGGACAGGGATGGGGATTGGCGAAAAACTGTTTTTT. It specifies CARSCPGTGMGIGEKLFF.